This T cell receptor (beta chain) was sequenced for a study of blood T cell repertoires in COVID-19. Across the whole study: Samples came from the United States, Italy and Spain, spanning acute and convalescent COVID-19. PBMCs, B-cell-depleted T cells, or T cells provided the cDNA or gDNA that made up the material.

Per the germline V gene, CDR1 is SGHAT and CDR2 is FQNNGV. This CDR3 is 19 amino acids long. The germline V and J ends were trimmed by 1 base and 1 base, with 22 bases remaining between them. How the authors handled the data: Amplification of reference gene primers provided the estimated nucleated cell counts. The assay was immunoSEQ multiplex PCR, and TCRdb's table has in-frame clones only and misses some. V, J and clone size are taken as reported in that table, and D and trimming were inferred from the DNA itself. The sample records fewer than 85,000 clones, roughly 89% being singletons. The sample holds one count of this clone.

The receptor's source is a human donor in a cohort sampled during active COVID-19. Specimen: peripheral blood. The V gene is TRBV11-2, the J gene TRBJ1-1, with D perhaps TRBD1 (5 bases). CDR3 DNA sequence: TGTGCCAGCAGCTTAGCGCTGGACACTTACGGGCAGGCGAACACTGAAGCTTTCTTT. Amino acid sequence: CASSLALDTYGQANTEAFF.